These 28 T cell receptor beta chains were all obtained from the same sample, sequenced in a study of tumor-infiltrating lymphocytes in localized non-small cell lung cancer. Repertoires were generated with immunoSEQ multiplex PCR, while TCRdb's copy carries only in-frame clones and drops some. The sample includes 15,000 to 20,000 clones, around 72% seen only once; the top ten take 3.5% to 5%. The specimen was lung tumor tissue. The receptor set was obtained from a human donor with non-small cell lung cancer.

The chain links TRBV5-1 to TRBJ2-2, with D perhaps matching TRBD1 (5 bases). Trimming cost V 1 base and J 5 bases, with 12 bases left between them. This CDR3 region has 15 residues. CDR1 is SGHRS and CDR2 is YFSETQ in the germline V gene. CDR3 nucleotides: TGCGCCAGCAGCTTGATGGCCCCAGGGACCGGGGAGCTGTTTTTT. Translating gives CASSLMAPGTGELFF.

A single count supports this clone. The chain employs TRBV28 and TRBJ2-7; 9 bases align to TRBD2. Trimming took 3 bases from V and 6 from J; bases not matched to a gene: 12. Germline CDR1 and CDR2: MDHEN and SYDVKM. There are 16 residues in the CDR3. CDR3 region: CASSLGTSSPQLEQYF. The DNA of the CDR3 is TGTGCCAGCAGTTTGGGGACTAGCAGCCCTCAACTCGAGCAGTACTTC.

This chain links TRBV4-1 with TRBJ1-2; the D is unclear. The CDR3 runs 13 residues. Trimming cost V 0 bases and J 4 bases, with 6 bases left between them. Germline V lookup: CDR1 MGHRA, CDR2 YSYEKL. CDR3 coding DNA: TGCGCCAGCAGCCAAGAAGGCGTCTATGGCTACACCTTC. This codes for CASSQEGVYGYTF.

The chain uses TRBV29-1 and TRBJ1-3, with D possibly TRBD1 on 6 matching bases. The germline V gene has CDR1 SQVTM and CDR2 ANQGSEA. This CDR3 spans 14 amino acids. V was clipped by 1 base and J by 2 bases, with 9 bases between them. The CDR3 bases are TGCAGCGTTGAAGGGACAGAGACTGGAAACACCATATATTTT. Amino acids: CSVEGTETGNTIYF.

A remark on this clone: A junction boundary mismatches the germline segment, possibly from a read error. The gene calls are TRBV7-2 and TRBJ2-5; 8 bases map to TRBD2. CDR1 is SGHTA, CDR2 FQGNSA, per germline. There are 13 residues in the CDR3. CDR3 loop: CASSSYLGGGQDF. In DNA, the CDR3 is TGTGCCAGCAGCTCCTACCTTGGCGGGGGGCAGGACTTC.

This rearrangement joins TRBV28 to TRBJ1-3; D is possibly TRBD1 (5 bases). The CDR3 has 17 residues. Germline V gene lookup returns CDR1 MDHEN and CDR2 SYDVKM. Trimming left V 7 bases short and J 0 bases short, with 19 bases between. The chain's CDR3 is CASTLGLDTRSGNTIYF. The DNA of the CDR3 is TGTGCCAGCACCCTCGGGCTGGACACCCGCTCTGGAAACACCATATATTTT.

The CDR3 here is CASSLFREPAYEQYF. For the CDR3, the DNA is TGTGCCAGCAGCTTATTCCGAGAACCCGCTTACGAGCAGTACTTC. This chain uses TRBV7-3 with TRBJ2-7; no reliable D call. The CDR3 loop spans 15 amino acids. V lost 2 bases and J lost 4, with 15 bases in between. Germline-derived CDR1 and CDR2 are SGHTA and FQGTGA. Looking up the rest from reference TRBV7-3 and TRBJ2-7 gives the full variable domain: GAGVSQTPSNKVTEKGKYVELRCDPISGHTALYWYRQSLGQGPEFLIYFQGTGAADDSGLPNDRFFAVRPEGSVSTLKIQRTERGDSAVYLCASSLFREPAYEQYFGPGTRLTVT.

This clone is a singleton in its sample. This chain joins TRBV9 and TRBJ2-3, with no clear D. CDR1 is SGDLS and CDR2 is YYNGEE in the germline V gene. Trimming took off 0 bases at V and 5 bases at J, with 7 bases between the two ends. The CDR3 loop spans 13 amino acids. The CDR3: CASSVALGDTQYF. DNA for the CDR3: TGTGCCAGCAGCGTAGCCCTGGGAGATACGCAGTATTTT.

There are a few counts of this clone. This rearrangement joins TRBV4-2 to TRBJ2-2; D unclear. This CDR3 has 18 amino acids. V was pared by 2 bases and J by 4 bases, with 20 bases between. CDR1 is LGHNA and CDR2 is YNFKEQ in the germline V gene. The CDR3, as DNA: TGTGCCAGCAGCCAAACGGTGCAGGTTAACATGGGCACCGGGGAGCTGTTTTTT. This sequence encodes CASSQTVQVNMGTGELFF.

The V gene is TRBV6-5, the J gene TRBJ1-2, with TRBD1 as a possible D gene (6 bases). Trimming removed 10 bases from V and 3 bases from J, with 12 bases in between. Germline values: CDR1 MNHEY, CDR2 SVGAGI. The CDR3 consists of 12 residues. CDR3 in amino acids: CATAAGDYGYTF. The CDR3 bases are TGTGCCACCGCGGCAGGGGACTATGGCTACACCTTC.

This chain joins TRBV27 and TRBJ2-5; 7 nucleotides agree with TRBD1. Trimming removed 3 bases from V and 2 bases from J; junction bases left unmatched: 6. Germline V gene lookup returns CDR1 MNHEY and CDR2 SMNVEV (reference sequence). The CDR3 is 15 amino acids. The CDR3 sequence is CASSFEPGQQETQYF. In DNA, the CDR3 is TGTGCCAGCAGTTTTGAACCGGGACAGCAAGAGACCCAGTACTTC.

The J gene is TRBJ2-5, the V gene TRBV6-1; 7 bases align to TRBD2. V lost 6 bases, J lost 1 base, and 2 bases stayed unmatched. Germline V lookup: CDR1 MNHNS, CDR2 SASEGT. The CDR3 runs to 13 residues. CDR3 amino acids: CASRTGGQETQYF. DNA of the CDR3: TGTGCCAGCAGGACGGGGGGCCAAGAGACCCAGTACTTC.

The chain joins TRBV7-9 to TRBJ2-1, with a weak D call TRBD2 (6 bases). CDR1 SEHNR and CDR2 FQNEAQ come from the germline V gene (reference sequence). The ends were cut back, 5 bases at V and 8 bases at J, with 13 bases in the middle. The CDR3 spans 13 residues. The CDR3 region has the DNA TGTGCCAGCAGCGAAACGGGAGTCCATGAGCAGTTCTTC. Amino acids: CASSETGVHEQFF.

The rearrangement links TRBV28 to TRBJ2-1, with 9 bases aligning to TRBD1. Losses at the gene ends were 3 bases for V and 3 bases for J; bases not matched to a gene: 6. CDR3 length: 16 residues. Germline V gene sequence: CDR1 MDHEN, CDR2 SYDVKM. The CDR3 sequence is CASSFSGQGIYNEQFF. CDR3 sequence (DNA): TGTGCCAGCAGTTTTTCGGGACAGGGTATCTACAATGAGCAGTTCTTC. Combining the CDR3 with reference TRBV28 and TRBJ2-1 gives the whole variable domain DVKVTQSSRYLVKRTGEKVFLECVQDMDHENMFWYRQDPGLGLRLIYFSYDVKMKEKGDIPEGYSVSREKKERFSLILESASTNQTSMYLCASSFSGQGIYNEQFFGPGTRLTVL.

This chain links TRBV6-6 with TRBJ1-6; D not certain. The CDR3 runs to 13 residues. Germline CDR1 is MNHNY and CDR2 is SVGAGI (reference sequence). V was shortened by 4 bases and J by 10 bases, with 11 bases between the two germline ends. CDR3 residues: CASSSTSGSPLHF. The DNA for the CDR3 is TGTGCCAGCAGTTCCACCTCGGGGTCACCCCTCCACTTT.

The J gene is TRBJ2-7, the V gene TRBV13; D call uncertain. Germline CDR1 is PRHDT and CDR2 is FYEKMQ (reference sequence). The CDR3 has 13 amino acids. V was cut by 0 bases and J by 2 bases, with 5 bases left in between. The CDR3 sequence is CASSLGTAYEQYF. The CDR3 nucleotides are TGTGCCAGCAGCTTAGGGACCGCCTACGAGCAGTACTTC.

Only a few counts were recorded for this clone. V is TRBV7-9 and J is TRBJ1-6, with no clear D. Trimming shortened V by 1 base and J by 9 bases, and 4 bases separated the two germline ends. CDR3 size: 12 residues. CDR1 SEHNR and CDR2 FQNEAQ come from the germline V gene (reference sequence). The CDR3 sequence: CASSLEASPLHF. In DNA, the CDR3 is TGTGCCAGCAGCTTAGAAGCTTCACCCCTCCACTTT.

The chain couples TRBV6-1 to TRBJ1-5; no reliable D call. Trimming cost V 6 bases and J 3 bases, with 9 bases left between them. CDR1 is MNHNS, CDR2 SASEGT, per germline. The CDR3 is made up of 13 amino acids. CDR3: CASRLDPNQPQHF. The CDR3 nucleotides are TGTGCCAGCAGACTGGACCCCAATCAGCCCCAGCATTTT.

CDR3 nucleotides: TGTGCCAGCAGCCGGGACAGGGGGCAAGCAGATACGCAGTATTTT. This translates into CASSRDRGQADTQYF. This rearrangement joins TRBV6-6 to TRBJ2-3; TRBD1 aligns across 12 bases. Germline CDR1 and CDR2: MNHNY and SVGAGI (reference sequence). J was trimmed by 4 bases and V by 6 bases; bases with no gene match: 5. The CDR3 is made up of 15 amino acids.

As for this clone: A junction boundary mismatches the germline segment, possibly from a read error. The chain is built from TRBV14 and TRBJ2-1, with D perhaps TRBD2 (6 bases). The germline V gene has CDR1 SGHDN and CDR2 FVKESK. This CDR3 has 16 amino acids. The CDR3 reads CASSKDSRWGDNEQFF. The CDR3 nucleotides read TGTGCCAGCAGCAAAGACTCCAGATGGGGGGACAATGAGCAGTTCTTC.

This rearrangement joins TRBV5-4 to TRBJ1-2; 7 bases fit TRBD1. V gave up 1 base and J gave up 2 bases; unmatched junction bases: 5. The CDR3 is 15 amino acids. From germline, CDR1 is SGHNT and CDR2 YYREEE (reference sequence). CDR3 DNA: TGTGCCAGCAGCTTGAGTGGCAGGGGGAACTATGGCTACACCTTC. It specifies CASSLSGRGNYGYTF. The entire variable domain, with the rest obtained from reference TRBV5-4 and TRBJ1-2, is as follows: ETGVTQSPTHLIKTRGQQVTLRCSSQSGHNTVSWYQQALGQGPQFIFQYYREEENGRGNFPPRFSGLQFPNYSSELNVNALELDDSALYLCASSLSGRGNYGYTFGSGTRLTVV.

CDR3 sequence: CASSLRGPVNEKLFF. DNA of the CDR3: TGTGCCAGCAGTCTTAGAGGGCCGGTAAATGAAAAACTGTTTTTT. The V call is TRBV11-3, the J call TRBJ1-4, with no clear D. Deletions cut 6 bases from V and 5 bases from J, with 16 bases between. The CDR3 runs 15 residues. Germline-derived CDR1 and CDR2 are SGHNT and YENEEA.

The genes are TRBV28 and TRBJ1-4; TRBD1 matches 7 bases. The length of the CDR3 is 15 residues. Germline trimming cut 3 bases from V and 7 bases from J; bases unmatched to any gene: 8. Per the germline V gene, CDR1 is MDHEN and CDR2 is SYDVKM. The DNA of the CDR3 is TGTGCCAGCAGTTTTCTTTCAGGGGGAAGTGAAAAACTGTTTTTT. This translates into CASSFLSGGSEKLFF.

The rearrangement joins TRBV5-1 to TRBJ2-2; D not certain. Trimming left V 0 bases short and J 6 bases short, with 9 bases between. Looked up from germline, CDR1 is SGHRS and CDR2 is YFSETQ. The CDR3 is 14 amino acids. This chain's CDR3 is CASSLDSDPGELFF. The CDR3 bases are TGCGCCAGCAGCTTGGACTCAGACCCCGGGGAGCTGTTTTTT.

The chain links TRBV7-9 to TRBJ2-5, with D hard to call. Germline-derived CDR1 and CDR2 are SEHNR and FQNEAQ (reference sequence). V lost 6 bases and J lost 3, with 8 bases in between. The CDR3 loop spans 12 amino acids. CDR3 in amino acids: CASRQLKETQYF. CDR3 in DNA: TGTGCCAGCAGGCAGCTCAAAGAGACCCAGTACTTC.

The chain recombines TRBV28 with TRBJ2-1, with 12 nucleotides matching TRBD1. After removal of 4 bases from V and 6 bases from J, the junction contained 13 bases not matched to a gene. The CDR3 runs 18 residues. Germline-derived CDR1 and CDR2 are MDHEN and SYDVKM. The CDR3 sequence: CASSSLSFGTGGINEQFF. Written as DNA, the CDR3 is TGTGCCAGCAGTTCTCTATCCTTCGGGACAGGGGGCATCAATGAGCAGTTCTTC.

The count of this clone is one. V and J are TRBV30 and TRBJ1-2, with D unresolved. V was shortened by 0 bases and J by 8 bases, with 7 bases between the two germline ends. The CDR3 is made up of 11 amino acids. Germline CDR1 GTSNPN, CDR2 SVGIG (reference sequence). The CDR3 region is CAWSVQWGYTF. The CDR3, as DNA: TGTGCCTGGAGTGTACAGTGGGGCTACACCTTC.

This sequence joins TRBV7-9 and TRBJ2-1, with TRBD1 matching 9 bases. Germline values: CDR1 SEHNR, CDR2 FQNEAQ (reference sequence). Trimming at V came to 5 bases and at J to 7 bases, leaving 15 bases not matched to a gene. The CDR3 has 17 residues. The CDR3 sequence: CASSPPGTGPGQNEQFF. DNA for the CDR3: TGTGCCAGCAGCCCGCCCGGGACAGGGCCTGGCCAAAATGAGCAGTTCTTC.